These T cell receptor beta chains were read from a single sample in a study of T cells after yellow fever vaccination. TCRdb used MiXCR to reprocess the 5' RACE reads, holding one entry per CDR3 protein. This sample has 250,000 or so distinct CDR3 sequences, with around 6.7% found just once. Material: CD4+ T cells sorted from PBMCs, obtained on the day of the yellow fever booster vaccination. The receptor source for this set is a man under 40 who received the YFV17D yellow fever vaccine. CDR3s include the opening cysteine and the closing phenylalanine or tryptophan. The order of the fields is V gene, J gene, CDR3 protein.

V: TRBV7-9; J: TRBJ1-1; CDR3: CASSLVPGGASEAFF
V: TRBV7-8; J: TRBJ2-7; CDR3: CASSSQGQGPYEQYF
V: TRBV5-1; J: TRBJ2-7; CDR3: CASSTGQGSGEQYF
V: TRBV24-1; J: TRBJ2-1; CDR3: CATSDSGRAFNEQFF
V: TRBV7-8; J: TRBJ2-3; CDR3: CASSLVLRTDTQYF
V: TRBV4-3; J: TRBJ2-1; CDR3: CASSQDPSSNEQFF
V: TRBV29-1; J: TRBJ2-7; CDR3: CSVEAPIGSYEQYF
V: TRBV3-1; J: TRBJ2-5; CDR3: CASSQDRLAGVETQYF
V: TRBV24-1; J: TRBJ2-1; CDR3: CATSDSGQGKNEQFF
V: TRBV9; J: TRBJ2-2; CDR3: CASSARTGGLGSTGELFF
V: TRBV5-1; J: TRBJ2-6; CDR3: CASNFGSGANVLTF
V: TRBV12-5; J: TRBJ2-7; CDR3: CAGGEGSLFYEQYF
V: TRBV12-3/TRBV12-4; J: TRBJ1-5; CDR3: CASRGLGDNQPQHF
V: TRBV7-9; J: TRBJ2-3; CDR3: CASSFGRSGGTDTQYF
V: TRBV19; J: TRBJ2-7; CDR3: CASRKAGQSSYEQYF
V: TRBV5-1; J: TRBJ2-2; CDR3: CASGPGGNTGELFF
V: TRBV4-2; J: TRBJ2-7; CDR3: CASSRPGDRDPNEQYF
V: TRBV27; J: TRBJ2-1; CDR3: CASRPRTSGYNEQFF
V: TRBV30; J: TRBJ2-7; CDR3: CAWSVGVGYEQYF
V: TRBV20-1; J: TRBJ2-7; CDR3: CSARDTGLGRLEQYF
V: TRBV4-3; J: TRBJ2-1; CDR3: CASSQAKAVDRDWNEQFF
V: TRBV9; J: TRBJ2-1; CDR3: CASSADAGAYNEQFF
V: TRBV5-6; J: TRBJ2-5; CDR3: CASSLLGVGQETQYF
V: TRBV18; J: TRBJ2-3; CDR3: CASSPRTGQADTQYF
V: TRBV18; J: TRBJ2-7; CDR3: CASSPRRGYEQYF
V: TRBV24-1; J: TRBJ1-2; CDR3: CATSSRGFNYGYTF
V: TRBV7-2; J: TRBJ2-7; CDR3: CASSRGLAGGSYEQYF
V: TRBV7-9; J: TRBJ2-5; CDR3: CASSLGPRQETQYF
V: TRBV30; J: TRBJ1-3; CDR3: CAWSSAGLSGNTIYF
V: TRBV20-1; J: TRBJ2-1; CDR3: CSSPHLDEQFF
V: TRBV5-1; J: TRBJ2-3; CDR3: CASGSYGTDTDTQYF
V: TRBV11-2; J: TRBJ2-7; CDR3: CASRAGNEQYF
V: TRBV28; J: TRBJ2-5; CDR3: CASSLRGPIAQYF
V: TRBV29-1; J: TRBJ2-7; CDR3: CSAGGGPSYEQYF
V: TRBV6-1; J: TRBJ2-1; CDR3: CASSRRPPGTSYNEQFF
V: TRBV20-1; J: TRBJ1-4; CDR3: CSARGRGRGLPGGTMNEKLFF
V: TRBV5-1; J: TRBJ2-3; CDR3: CASSTASTDTQYF
V: TRBV4-2; J: TRBJ1-1; CDR3: CASSQDSKNTEAFF
V: TRBV5-6; J: TRBJ2-7; CDR3: CASSTTLQSSYEQYF
V: TRBV7-2; J: TRBJ2-2; CDR3: CASRVEGLVSNYGELFF
V: TRBV7-9; J: TRBJ2-3; CDR3: CASSLALALDTQYF
V: TRBV12-3/TRBV12-4; J: TRBJ1-1; CDR3: CASSKPRPEAFF
V: TRBV5-5; J: TRBJ2-1; CDR3: CASSPGPLSWNEQFF
V: TRBV7-2; J: TRBJ2-1; CDR3: CASSSSRTSGKWLF
V: TRBV9; J: TRBJ2-1; CDR3: CASSVAERREQFF
V: TRBV6-5; J: TRBJ2-7; CDR3: CASSYSVGRSYEQYF
V: TRBV20-1; J: TRBJ2-5; CDR3: CSARLNGDQETQYF
V: TRBV6-1; J: TRBJ2-7; CDR3: CASSDGTRSFYEQYF
V: TRBV5-1; J: TRBJ2-2; CDR3: CASSDSRAGELFF
V: TRBV6-5; J: TRBJ2-3; CDR3: CASSNRETDTQYF
V: TRBV5-1; J: TRBJ2-1; CDR3: CASSLDRSTSYNEQFF
V: TRBV6-2/TRBV6-3; J: TRBJ2-7; CDR3: CASSYWPGHLAYEQYF
V: TRBV28; J: TRBJ2-1; CDR3: CASSSPGTSGNEQFF
V: TRBV12-3/TRBV12-4; J: TRBJ2-7; CDR3: CASSLTVYEQYF
V: TRBV18; J: TRBJ2-2; CDR3: CASSPTDPWGGELFF
V: TRBV27; J: TRBJ2-1; CDR3: CASSTPGRVPYNEQFF
V: TRBV7-9; J: TRBJ2-3; CDR3: CASSLGTGRPSWEQYF